One and the same sample provided the 13 T cell receptor beta chains below, sequenced in a study of glioma-infiltrating T cells. Using RNA template, CDR3s of TCR alpha and beta were amplified with iRepertoire arm-PCR. Each CDR3 protein is one row after TCRdb ran MiXCR on the multiplex PCR reads. Here the sample spans over 90,000 distinct CDR3 sequences, under 30% being singletons. The sequencing sample was made of glioma tissue, nonneoplastic brain tissue, or PBMCs (not recorded which). These receptors were obtained from a human donor with low-grade glioma or glioblastoma, undergoing nonglioma brain surgery, or in good health (not recorded which).

This clonotype came up a few times. The genes are TRBV12-3 or TRBV12-4 and TRBJ2-1, with D uncertain. With 4 bases removed from V and 0 bases from J, the gap between germline ends came to 13 bases. The CDR3 length is 16 residues. The CDR3 region is CASSSLGLSSYNEQFF. CDR3 bases: TGTGCCAGCAGTTCCCTGGGGTTAAGCTCCTACAATGAGCAGTTCTTC.

This clonotype was recorded many times. The V and J genes are TRBV20-1 and TRBJ2-3, with D uncertain. V dropped 2 bases and J dropped 0 bases, with 9 bases sitting between them. Germline V CDR1 and CDR2: DFQATT, SNEGSKA (reference sequence). The CDR3 is 14 amino acids. CDR3 sequence: CSARFLPSTDTQYF. In DNA, the CDR3 is TGCAGTGCTAGATTCTTACCTAGCACAGATACGCAGTATTTT.

On this clonotype itself: A much larger clone lies a single base off, so this may be a read error. This sequence joins TRBV11-1 and TRBJ2-1; TRBD1 matches at 9 bases. The germline CDR1 and CDR2 sequences are SGHAT and FQDESV (reference sequence). The CDR3 extends over 13 amino acids. Losses at the gene ends were 6 bases for V and 12 bases for J; bases not matched to a gene: 9. The CDR3 sequence: CASSQDRGFGQFF. CDR3 nucleotide sequence: TGTGCCAGCAGTCAGGACAGGGGTTTCGGGCAGTTCTTC.

This clonotype has more than one count but fewer than ten. CDR3 nucleotides: TGTGCCAGCGGCCCGGGGGGAATGGCTTACGAGCAGTACTTC. It is translated as CASGPGGMAYEQYF. This rearrangement joins TRBV7-3 to TRBJ2-7, with 7 nucleotides matching TRBD2. V lost 8 bases to trimming and J lost 4 bases; unmatched junction nucleotides: 11. This CDR3 has 14 amino acids. The V gene's germline CDR1 is SGHTA and CDR2 FQGTGA.

This clonotype was seen a few times. This chain connects TRBV5-1 to TRBJ1-1, with no clear D. Germline CDR1 is SGHRS and CDR2 is YFSETQ. This CDR3 has 15 residues. With 0 bases removed from V and 2 bases from J, the gap between germline ends came to 11 bases. The CDR3 DNA follows: TGCGCCAGCAGCTTGGGGCGGCAGGTCAACACTGAAGCTTTCTTT. Its translation: CASSLGRQVNTEAFF.

The sample holds many counts of this clonotype. The chain couples TRBV11-3 to TRBJ2-3; D is unclear. CDR3 length equals 12 residues. CDR1 and CDR2 from the germline V gene are SGHNT and YENEEA. Trimming pared 3 bases from V and 4 bases from J, leaving 5 bases between. As DNA, the CDR3 is TGTGCCAGCAGCTTTTGGGCAGATACGCAGTATTTT. Its protein product is CASSFWADTQYF.

As regards this clonotype: A clone one base away is much larger, so this may be a read error. This chain uses TRBV28 with TRBJ2-1; 8 positions agree with TRBD1. V was pared by 5 bases and J by 12 bases, with 9 bases of the junction left unmatched. Germline V lookup: CDR1 MDHEN, CDR2 SYDVKM. The CDR3 runs to 13 residues. CDR3 sequence reads: CASSPTGQGRQFF. CDR3 nucleotides: TGTGCCAGCAGTCCTACAGGACAGGGACGGCAGTTCTTC.

This clonotype was counted many times. The V and J genes are TRBV28 and TRBJ1-5, with D perhaps matching TRBD1 (5 bases). CDR1 and CDR2 from the germline V gene are MDHEN and SYDVKM. The CDR3 totals 14 residues. Trimming took 4 bases from V and 5 from J, leaving 12 bases between them. The CDR3: CASSSLRDYQPQHF. The CDR3 bases are TGTGCCAGCAGTTCCCTCAGGGACTATCAGCCCCAGCATTTT.

V gene TRBV29-1 combines with J gene TRBJ1-2, with D perhaps matching TRBD1 (6 bases). CDR1 and CDR2 from the germline V gene are SQVTM and ANQGSEA. The CDR3 length is 12 residues. V dropped 8 bases and J dropped 11 bases, with 21 bases sitting between them. For the CDR3, the DNA is TGCAGCATCAGGACAGACACCCAGCGGTACACCTTC. This codes for CSIRTDTQRYTF.

This clonotype was detected many times. This chain joins TRBV27 and TRBJ1-1, with D possibly being TRBD1 (6 bases). The V end was cut by 5 bases, the J end by 11 bases, with 15 bases between. The CDR3 runs to 12 residues. Looked up from germline, CDR1 is MNHEY and CDR2 is SMNVEV (reference sequence). The CDR3 DNA is TGTGCCAGCAGTCCTCAAACAGGGACGGCTTTCTTT. Its translation: CASSPQTGTAFF.

This clonotype was counted ten times or more. A junction end diverges from the germline sequence, so it may reflect a read error. The chain uses TRBV20-1 and TRBJ1-1; D possibly corresponds to TRBD1 (6 bases). The CDR3 consists of 15 residues. Per germline, CDR1 DFQATT and CDR2 SNEGSKA (reference sequence). The CDR3 protein is CSPRTGPRVNTEAFF. The CDR3 DNA reads as TGCAGTCCTAGAACAGGGCCGAGGGTTAACACTGAAGCTTTCTTT.

This clonotype showed up many times. This chain connects TRBV2 to TRBJ1-1, with no clear D. The germline gives CDR1 SNHLY, CDR2 FYNNEI. Between the trimmed V and J ends, which lost 8 bases and 6 bases, there was a span of 16 bases. The length of the CDR3 is 13 residues. The CDR3 reads CASHTKGFPEAFF. Written as DNA, the CDR3 is TGTGCCAGCCATACGAAGGGTTTCCCTGAAGCTTTCTTT.

Turning to this clonotype: The junction shows a germline mismatch at one end, possibly a read error. This chain joins TRBV25-1 and TRBJ1-2; D gene unclear. The CDR3 extends over 14 amino acids. Germline V gives CDR1 MGHDK, CDR2 SYGVNS. CDR3 sequence: CAGSDPGRAAGYTF. Here the CDR3 DNA reads TGTGCCGGCAGTGACCCGGGAAGGGCTGCCGGCTACACCTTC.